This T cell receptor beta chain originates from a study of blood T cell repertoires in COVID-19. For the study at large: In each case, the material was cDNA or gDNA derived from T cells, B-cell-depleted T cells, or PBMCs.

In the source study's methods: How many nucleated cells were present was estimated from reference gene primer amplification. Libraries were prepared by immunoSEQ multiplex PCR; TCRdb keeps only in-frame clonotypes and omits some of them. The V and J calls and clone size are taken from that table; D and trimming were inferred from the DNA. This table has over 100,000 clones, around 82% appearing once. V was pared by 3 bases and J by 3 bases, with 11 bases between. The CDR3 is 14 residues long. The germline CDR1 and CDR2 sequences are MDHEN and SYDVKM. Sequenced sample: peripheral blood. The chain joins TRBV28 to TRBJ1-2; tentatively, D is TRBD1 (5 bases). The TCR originated in a man in his sixties with acute or convalescent COVID-19. The CDR3 DNA reads as TGTGCCAGCAGTTTTCTACAGGCTCACTATGGCTACACCTTC. Its translation: CASSFLQAHYGYTF.